The 30 T cell receptor beta chains below were found in one sample sequenced in a study of cytomegalovirus exposure and HLA in healthy donors. The PCR used 60 Vbeta and 13 Jbeta primers. Libraries were prepared by immunoSEQ multiplex PCR; TCRdb keeps only in-frame clonotypes and omits some of them. The sample has 100,000 to 150,000 clones; 82% are singletons. The source material was PBMCs. These receptors all come from a boy aged 5-17 years in good health and CMV-seronegative.

J is TRBJ1-2 and V is TRBV2; D ambiguous. CDR1 is SNHLY, CDR2 FYNNEI, per germline. The CDR3 spans 15 residues. V was cut by 8 bases and J by 2 bases, with 18 bases left in between. The CDR3 bases are TGTGCCAGCCGGGATCTCGGTGGGTTAAACTATGGCTACACCTTC. Its translation is CASRDLGGLNYGYTF.

The rearrangement links TRBV7-6 to TRBJ2-2; 7 bases agree with TRBD1. CDR3 length equals 15 residues. The junction had 3 bases not matched to a gene; V was cut back by 4 bases and J by 1 base. Looked up from germline, CDR1 is SGHVS and CDR2 is FNYEAQ. DNA of the CDR3: TGTGCCAGCAGCTCACGGACAGGGAACACCGGGGAGCTGTTTTTT. Translated, it gives CASSSRTGNTGELFF.

The chain uses TRBV15 and TRBJ2-7; TRBD1 is a possible D gene (5 bases). V was pared by 0 bases and J by 3 bases, with 9 bases between. CDR3 length: 14 residues. In germline, CDR1 is LNHNV, CDR2 YYDKDF (reference sequence). CDR3: CATSRESGHYEQYF. DNA of the CDR3: TGTGCCACCAGCAGAGAGTCAGGGCACTACGAGCAGTACTTC.

The chain employs TRBV27 and TRBJ2-5, with D maybe TRBD2 (5 bases). The germline V and J ends were trimmed by 3 bases and 7 bases, with 15 bases remaining between them. CDR1 is MNHEY and CDR2 is SMNVEV in the germline V gene (reference sequence). This CDR3 contains 14 residues. The CDR3 sequence: CASSFGGLGGTQYF. The CDR3 nucleotides read TGTGCCAGCAGTTTTGGAGGCCTCGGTGGGACCCAGTACTTC.

The chain carries TRBV30 and TRBJ1-1, with D possibly TRBD1 on 5 matching bases. The V end was cut by 5 bases, the J end by 4 bases, with 11 bases between. The length of the CDR3 is 12 residues. Germline V CDR1 and CDR2: GTSNPN, SVGIG (reference sequence). CDR3 sequence reads: CAWGAYGTEAFF. Here the CDR3 DNA reads TGTGCCTGGGGGGCGTATGGCACTGAAGCTTTCTTT.

The chain combines TRBV6-5 with TRBJ1-6; D ambiguous. The CDR3 has 13 amino acids. The V end lost 0 bases, the J end lost 8 bases, and 5 bases lay between the germline ends. Per germline, CDR1 MNHEY and CDR2 SVGAGI. The DNA of the CDR3 is TGTGCCAGCAGTTACTCCCGAGATTCACCCCTCCACTTT. It translates to CASSYSRDSPLHF.

The chain uses TRBV9 and TRBJ1-1; 10 bases agree with TRBD1. The CDR3 length is 13 residues. Germline trimming cut 3 bases from V and 4 bases from J; bases unmatched to any gene: 0. Germline CDR1 and CDR2: SGDLS and YYNGEE. The CDR3 spells CASSGTGGTEAFF. The CDR3 DNA reads TGTGCCAGCAGCGGGACAGGGGGCACTGAAGCTTTCTTT.

In DNA form, the CDR3 reads TGTGCCAGCAGTGAAGACTTAGGCTACACCTTC. Translated: CASSEDLGYTF. This chain links TRBV2 with TRBJ1-2, with D unresolved. The germline gives CDR1 SNHLY, CDR2 FYNNEI. V was cut by 1 base and J by 8 bases, with 5 bases left in between. The CDR3 consists of 11 residues.

This chain links TRBV27 with TRBJ1-2, with a possible D match to TRBD1 (6 bases). V lost 6 bases and J lost 8, with 16 bases in between. Germline V gene sequence: CDR1 MNHEY, CDR2 SMNVEV (reference sequence). The CDR3 covers 13 residues. The CDR3 protein is CASSSDRRTGYTF. Here the CDR3 DNA reads TGTGCCAGCAGCTCTGACAGGCGTACAGGCTACACCTTC.

The chain couples TRBV30 to TRBJ2-6; perhaps TRBD2 as D (5 bases). CDR1 and CDR2 (germline): GTSNPN, SVGIG (reference sequence). Trimming shortened V by 7 bases and J by 0 bases, and 7 bases separated the two germline ends. The CDR3 extends over 13 amino acids. The CDR3 DNA sequence: TGTGCCTCGGACTTCTCTGGGGCCAACGTCCTGACTTTC. This encodes CASDFSGANVLTF.

The V and J genes are TRBV2 and TRBJ1-2; D is possibly TRBD1 (6 bases). There are 15 residues in the CDR3. The ends were cut back, 4 bases at V and 7 bases at J, with 19 bases in the middle. Germline values: CDR1 SNHLY, CDR2 FYNNEI. CDR3 nucleotide sequence: TGTGCCAGCAGTGCAGGCAGGGGCCCGGAACGTGGCTACACCTTC. This encodes CASSAGRGPERGYTF.

The table lists this clone with a few counts. The V gene is TRBV5-6, the J gene TRBJ2-1, with 9 bases identical to TRBD2. V lost 6 bases, J lost 4 bases, and 8 bases stayed unmatched. This CDR3 has 15 residues. Germline CDR1 SGHDT, CDR2 YYEEEE. This chain's CDR3 is CASNPGLAGYNEQFF. Written as DNA, the CDR3 is TGTGCCAGCAACCCGGGACTAGCAGGGTACAATGAGCAGTTCTTC.

The chain links TRBV28 to TRBJ2-1; 7 bases map to TRBD2. The CDR3 has 15 residues. Germline values: CDR1 MDHEN, CDR2 SYDVKM. V was clipped by 5 bases and J by 3 bases; unmatched bases: 7. CDR3 coding DNA: TGTGCCAGCAGTGTCGGCGGGAGCCTCTACAATGAGCAGTTCTTC. Translating gives CASSVGGSLYNEQFF.

The chain carries TRBV11-2 and TRBJ2-7; 7 bases agree with TRBD2. Trimming removed 5 bases from V and 3 bases from J; junction bases left unmatched: 16. The CDR3 sequence is 17 residues long. Germline values: CDR1 SGHAT, CDR2 FQNNGV. The DNA of the CDR3 is TGTGCCAGCAGCCCCCGCATCTCAGGACTAGGGAACTACGAGCAGTACTTC. Protein: CASSPRISGLGNYEQYF.

The V gene is TRBV9, the J gene TRBJ2-3; TRBD2 aligns across 13 bases. Looked up from germline, CDR1 is SGDLS and CDR2 is YYNGEE. V lost 4 bases, J lost 8 bases, and 7 bases stayed unmatched. CDR3 size: 15 residues. The CDR3 loop reads CASSLLAGGPGTQYF. CDR3 coding DNA: TGTGCCAGCAGCTTACTAGCGGGAGGGCCAGGTACGCAGTATTTT.

V and J are TRBV27 and TRBJ2-1; a weak D match, TRBD2 (5 bases). CDR1 MNHEY and CDR2 SMNVEV come from the germline V gene (reference sequence). This CDR3 spans 16 amino acids. V lost 4 bases and J lost 8, with 21 bases in between. The CDR3 DNA follows: TGTGCCAGCAGTTCGCGCTACGACCGACCGGAGGATGAGCAGTTCTTC. As protein: CASSSRYDRPEDEQFF.

This chain connects TRBV5-1 to TRBJ2-3, with 14 positions matching TRBD2. CDR3 size: 18 residues. The germline CDR1 and CDR2 sequences are SGHRS and YFSETQ. Trimming at V came to 4 bases and at J to 3 bases, leaving 10 bases not matched to a gene. CDR3 amino acids: CASSLQTSGRAETDTQYF. DNA for the CDR3: TGCGCCAGCAGCCTCCAGACTAGCGGGAGGGCCGAGACAGATACGCAGTATTTT.

This sequence joins TRBV10-3 and TRBJ1-5; tentative D call: TRBD1 (5 bases). V lost 10 bases and J lost 0, with 22 bases in between. The CDR3 runs to 17 residues. CDR1 ENHRY and CDR2 SYGVKD come from the germline V gene. CDR3 amino acids: CATGEDTLQYSNQPQHF. CDR3 coding DNA: TGTGCCACCGGGGAGGACACACTCCAATATAGCAATCAGCCCCAGCATTTT.

The chain recombines TRBV29-1 with TRBJ1-1, with D possibly TRBD1 on 5 matching bases. Trimming shortened V by 4 bases and J by 2 bases, and 11 bases separated the two germline ends. Germline lookup yields CDR1 SQVTM and CDR2 ANQGSEA. CDR3 length: 13 residues. CDR3 nucleotides: TGCAGCGTTGTCGGGGGGGGAAACACTGAAGCTTTCTTT. Its protein product is CSVVGGGNTEAFF.

This chain joins TRBV19 and TRBJ2-2; 13 bases agree with TRBD2. Losses at the gene ends were 7 bases for V and 5 bases for J; bases not matched to a gene: 10. Germline CDR1 LNHDA, CDR2 SQIVND (reference sequence). The CDR3 has 17 residues. CDR3 residues: CASTLKRLAGGTGELFF. CDR3 DNA: TGTGCCAGTACCCTCAAGCGACTAGCGGGAGGAACCGGGGAGCTGTTTTTT.

V usage is TRBV5-1 and J usage is TRBJ1-5; D is possibly TRBD1 (5 bases). Germline values: CDR1 SGHRS, CDR2 YFSETQ. There are 14 residues in the CDR3. The ends were cut back, 0 bases at V and 4 bases at J, with 8 bases in the middle. CDR3 protein: CASSLGAGNQPQHF. The CDR3 region has the DNA TGCGCCAGCAGCTTGGGCGCAGGGAATCAGCCCCAGCATTTT. The entire variable domain, with the rest obtained from reference TRBV5-1 and TRBJ1-5, is as follows: KAGVTQTPRYLIKTRGQQVTLSCSPISGHRSVSWYQQTPGQGLQFLFEYFSETQRNKGNFPGRFSGRQFSNSRSEMNVSTLELGDSALYLCASSLGAGNQPQHFGDGTRLSIL.

The V and J genes are TRBV7-6 and TRBJ1-5, with 7 bases lining up with TRBD1. V was clipped by 5 bases and J by 0 bases; unmatched bases: 10. Germline V gene sequence: CDR1 SGHVS, CDR2 FNYEAQ. This CDR3 has 17 residues. The CDR3 nucleotides are TGTGCCAGCAGCCGAAGACAGGGACAGAATAGCAATCAGCCCCAGCATTTT. It codes for CASSRRQGQNSNQPQHF.

The chain carries TRBV5-1 and TRBJ2-5; tentative D call: TRBD1 (6 bases). The CDR3 runs to 13 residues. V was pared by 4 bases and J by 3 bases, with 10 bases between. Germline CDR1 SGHRS, CDR2 YFSETQ. DNA for the CDR3: TGCGCCAGCAGCGCGACAGGAGAAGAGACCCAGTACTTC. Translating gives CASSATGEETQYF.

The CDR3 DNA reads as TGTGCCAGCAGTGAATTAACAGGGCCCGGGGAGCTGTTTTTT. Residues: CASSELTGPGELFF. The chain is built from TRBV6-1 and TRBJ2-2, with D possibly being TRBD1 (6 bases). This CDR3 has 14 residues. V lost 2 bases and J lost 6, with 10 bases in between. Germline loops: CDR1 MNHNS, CDR2 SASEGT.

The chain uses TRBV6-1 and TRBJ1-2, with D possibly TRBD1 on 6 matching bases. The CDR3 consists of 14 residues. Germline loops: CDR1 MNHNS, CDR2 SASEGT. Trimming removed 5 bases from V and 5 bases from J, with 15 bases in between. As DNA, the CDR3 is TGTGCCAGCAGTCAATCAGGGGCTGGGTATGGCTACACCTTC. Translation: CASSQSGAGYGYTF.

The chain combines TRBV5-1 with TRBJ2-1, with 7 bases fitting TRBD2. This CDR3 region has 18 residues. Germline V gene sequence: CDR1 SGHRS, CDR2 YFSETQ. Trimming at V came to 0 bases and at J to 9 bases, leaving 18 bases not matched to a gene. The CDR3 coding sequence is TGCGCCAGCAGCTTGGCCTTGGGGCTAGCGGACGCTGACGGTGAGCAGTTCTTC. Translation: CASSLALGLADADGEQFF.

CDR3 amino acids: CASSLLVAGGPHEQYF. CDR3 DNA: TGTGCCAGCAGTTTATTGGTAGCGGGAGGGCCGCACGAGCAGTACTTC. The chain is built from TRBV27 and TRBJ2-7, with TRBD2 identical over 11 bases. The CDR3 spans 16 residues. From germline, CDR1 is MNHEY and CDR2 SMNVEV (reference sequence). Losses at the gene ends were 1 base for V and 5 bases for J; bases not matched to a gene: 7.

The chain couples TRBV4-2 to TRBJ2-7, with TRBD1 matching 9 bases. This CDR3 region has 17 residues. The V segment lost 4 bases and the J segment 0 bases; nucleotides outside the gene matches: 10. Germline V gene lookup returns CDR1 LGHNA and CDR2 YNFKEQ. DNA for the CDR3: TGTGCCAGCAGCCCGTCGATAATGGGACAGGGCTCCTACGAGCAGTACTTC. Encoded protein: CASSPSIMGQGSYEQYF.

This clone was observed once. The chain employs TRBV27 and TRBJ2-7, with 9 bases fitting TRBD2. The trim removed 4 bases at V and 9 bases at J, leaving 7 bases unmatched. Germline assignment: CDR1 MNHEY and CDR2 SMNVEV (reference sequence). This CDR3 is built from 13 residues. Here the CDR3 DNA reads TGTGCCAGCAGTTGGGCTAGCGGGAACGCGCAGTACTTC. Its protein product is CASSWASGNAQYF.

The J gene is TRBJ1-5, the V gene TRBV21-1. TRBV21-1 is listed as a pseudogene. The CDR3 consists of 12 residues. For the CDR3, the DNA is TGTGCCACCGAAGAGGGAGATCAGCCCCAGCATTTT. Its translation is CATEEGDQPQHF.